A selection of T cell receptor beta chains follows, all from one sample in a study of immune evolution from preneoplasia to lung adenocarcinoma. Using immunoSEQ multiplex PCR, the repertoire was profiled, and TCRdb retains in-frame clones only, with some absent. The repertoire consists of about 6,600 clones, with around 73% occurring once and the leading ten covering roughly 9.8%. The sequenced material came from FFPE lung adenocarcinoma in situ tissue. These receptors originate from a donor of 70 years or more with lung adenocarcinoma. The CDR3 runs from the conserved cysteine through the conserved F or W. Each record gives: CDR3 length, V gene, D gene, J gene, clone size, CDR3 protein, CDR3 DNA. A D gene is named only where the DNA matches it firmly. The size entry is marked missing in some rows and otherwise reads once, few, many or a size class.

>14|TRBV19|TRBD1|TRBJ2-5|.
CASRDPGTEQTQYF
TGTGCCAGTAGGGACCCCGGGACAGAGCAGACCCAGTACTTC
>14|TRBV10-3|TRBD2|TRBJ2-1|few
CAITGEREGDEQFF
TGTGCCATCACGGGCGAGCGGGAGGGGGATGAGCAGTTCTTC
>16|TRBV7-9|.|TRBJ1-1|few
CASSLDAVYRRAEAFF
TGTGCCAGCAGCTTAGATGCGGTTTACAGGAGGGCCGAAGCTTTCTTT
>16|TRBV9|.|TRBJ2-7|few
CASSVTPLANSYEQYF
TGTGCCAGCAGCGTGACCCCCCTAGCGAACTCCTACGAGCAGTACTTC
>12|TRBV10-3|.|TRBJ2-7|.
CAISYGDYEQYF
TGTGCCATCAGTTATGGGGACTACGAGCAGTACTTC
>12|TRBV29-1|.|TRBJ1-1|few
CSVEFTNTEAFF
TGCAGCGTTGAGTTCACGAACACTGAAGCTTTCTTT
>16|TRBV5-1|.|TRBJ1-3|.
CASSLDGLYSGNTIYF
TGCGCCAGCAGTTTGGATGGCTTATACTCTGGAAACACCATATATTTT
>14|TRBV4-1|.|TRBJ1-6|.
CASSHSSYNSPLHF
TGCGCCAGCAGCCACAGCTCCTATAATTCACCCCTCCACTTT
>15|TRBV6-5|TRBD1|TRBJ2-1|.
CASSSDRGINNEQFF
TGTGCCAGCAGTTCCGACAGGGGGATCAACAATGAGCAGTTCTTC
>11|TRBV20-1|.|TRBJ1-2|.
CSARLGRGYTF
TGCAGTGCTAGGCTGGGTCGGGGCTACACCTTC
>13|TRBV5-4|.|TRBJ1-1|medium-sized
CASRRDGNTEAFF
TGTGCCAGCAGGAGGGATGGGAACACTGAAGCTTTCTTT
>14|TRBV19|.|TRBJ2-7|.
CASSIGPGTTEQYF
TGTGCCAGTAGTATAGGACCGGGGACAACCGAGCAGTACTTC
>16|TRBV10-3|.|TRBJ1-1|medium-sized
CAISEGWGKDNTEAFF
TGTGCCATCAGTGAGGGGTGGGGCAAGGATAACACTGAAGCTTTCTTT
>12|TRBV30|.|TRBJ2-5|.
CAWNRAQETQYF
TGTGCCTGGAATCGTGCCCAAGAGACCCAGTACTTC
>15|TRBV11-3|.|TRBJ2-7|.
CASSLNLGVKVEQYF
TGTGCCAGCAGCTTGAATCTCGGGGTCAAGGTAGAGCAGTACTTC
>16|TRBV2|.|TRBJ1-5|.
CASSEALLGRGQPQHF
TGTGCCAGCAGTGAAGCGCTTCTAGGGAGAGGCCAGCCCCAGCATTTT
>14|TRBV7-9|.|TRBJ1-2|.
CASSAPTQDYGYTF
TGTGCCAGCAGCGCTCCCACCCAGGACTATGGCTACACCTTC
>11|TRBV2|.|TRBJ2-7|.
CASRTRTGGYF
TGTGCCAGCCGGACTCGAACCGGGGGGTACTTC
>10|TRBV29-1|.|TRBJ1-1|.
CSVANTEAFF
TGCAGCGTCGCGAACACTGAAGCTTTCTTT
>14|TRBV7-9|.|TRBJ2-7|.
CASSLVRGPYEQYF
TGTGCCAGCAGCTTGGTCAGGGGCCCCTACGAGCAGTACTTC
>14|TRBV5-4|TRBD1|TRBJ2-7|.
CASRADRASYEQYF
TGTGCCAGCAGAGCGGACAGGGCTTCCTACGAGCAGTACTTC
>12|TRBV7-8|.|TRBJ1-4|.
CASSLGNEKLFF
TGTGCCAGCAGCTTGGGGAATGAAAAACTGTTTTTT
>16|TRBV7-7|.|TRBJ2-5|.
CASSLISGGGRETQYF
TGTGCTAGCAGCTTGATTTCAGGAGGGGGGCGAGAGACCCAGTACTTC
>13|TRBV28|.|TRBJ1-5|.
CASSFLINQPQHF
TGTGCCAGCAGTTTCCTAATCAATCAGCCCCAGCATTTT
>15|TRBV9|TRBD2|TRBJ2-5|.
CASSDRTSGSATQYF
TGTGCCAGCAGCGATAGGACTAGCGGGAGTGCGACCCAGTACTTC
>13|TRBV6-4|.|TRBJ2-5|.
CASSDPDAATQYF
TGTGCCAGCAGTGATCCGGACGCCGCGACCCAGTACTTC
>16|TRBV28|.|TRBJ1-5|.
CASRGHGTLLDQPQHF
TGTGCCAGCAGGGGGCACGGGACACTCCTAGATCAGCCCCAGCATTTT
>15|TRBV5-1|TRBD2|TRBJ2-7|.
CASSPTSGGNHEQYF
TGCGCCAGCAGCCCAACTAGCGGGGGGAACCACGAGCAGTACTTC
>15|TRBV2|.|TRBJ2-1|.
CASSDAGALGNEQFF
TGTGCCAGCAGTGACGCAGGGGCCCTAGGCAATGAGCAGTTCTTC
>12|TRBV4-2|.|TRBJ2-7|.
CASSQDPYEQYF
TGTGCCAGCAGCCAAGACCCCTACGAGCAGTACTTC
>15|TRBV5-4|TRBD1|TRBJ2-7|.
CASSFGTGQLYEQYF
TGTGCCAGCAGCTTCGGGACAGGGCAACTATACGAGCAGTACTTC
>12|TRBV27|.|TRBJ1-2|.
CASSKDSGGYTF
TGTGCCAGCAGTAAGGACAGTGGAGGCTACACCTTC
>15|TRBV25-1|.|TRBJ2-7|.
CASSQDGKFSYEQYF
TGTGCCAGCAGTCAGGACGGGAAGTTCTCCTACGAGCAGTACTTC
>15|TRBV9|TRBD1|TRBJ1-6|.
CASSGLGQGGSPLHF
TGTGCCAGCAGCGGTCTAGGACAGGGAGGTTCACCCCTCCACTTT
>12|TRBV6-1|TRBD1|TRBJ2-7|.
CASSGQGDEQYF
TGTGCCAGCAGTGGACAGGGGGACGAGCAGTACTTC
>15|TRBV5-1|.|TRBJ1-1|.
CASSLGGAGNTEAFF
TGCGCCAGCAGCTTGGGGGGGGCCGGGAACACTGAAGCTTTCTTT
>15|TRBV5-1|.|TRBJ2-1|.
CASSLLQGSYNEQFF
TGCGCCAGCAGCTTGTTACAGGGAAGTTACAATGAGCAGTTCTTC
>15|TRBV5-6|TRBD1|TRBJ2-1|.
CASSPGPEQGNEQFF
TGTGCCAGCAGCCCCGGACCGGAACAGGGGAATGAGCAGTTCTTC
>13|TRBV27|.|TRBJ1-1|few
CASSTAVNTEAFF
TGTGCCAGCAGTACCGCGGTGAACACTGAAGCTTTCTTT
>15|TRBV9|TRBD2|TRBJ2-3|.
CASSELAGGADTQYF
TGTGCCAGCAGCGAGCTAGCGGGGGGGGCAGATACGCAGTATTTT
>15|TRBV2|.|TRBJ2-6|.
CASSTEASGANVLTF
TGTGCCAGCAGCACCGAAGCCTCCGGGGCCAACGTCCTGACTTTC
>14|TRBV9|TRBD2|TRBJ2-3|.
CASQPGGGTDTQYF
TGTGCCTCCCAGCCGGGGGGGGGCACAGATACGCAGTATTTT
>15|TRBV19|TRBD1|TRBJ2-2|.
CASSSKDRFTGELFF
TGTGCCAGTAGTTCCAAGGACAGGTTCACCGGGGAGCTGTTTTTT
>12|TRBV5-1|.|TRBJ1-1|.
CASRTGNTEAFF
TGCGCCAGTCGGACGGGGAACACTGAAGCTTTCTTT
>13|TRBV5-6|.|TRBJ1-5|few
CASSLVGAQPQHF
TGTGCCAGCAGCTTGGTGGGGGCACAGCCCCAGCATTTT
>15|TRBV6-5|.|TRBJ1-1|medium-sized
CASRIHWAGNTEAFF
TGTGCCAGCAGAATCCACTGGGCAGGGAACACTGAAGCTTTCTTT
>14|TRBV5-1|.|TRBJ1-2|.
CASSLGGAWDGYTF
TGCGCCAGCAGCTTGGGCGGGGCCTGGGATGGCTACACCTTC
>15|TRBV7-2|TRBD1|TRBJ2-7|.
CASSWGGQGLYEQYF
TGTGCCAGCAGCTGGGGAGGACAGGGGTTATACGAGCAGTACTTC
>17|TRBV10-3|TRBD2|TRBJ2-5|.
CAISGQSGTSATETQYF
TGTGCCATCAGTGGGCAGTCCGGGACTAGCGCTACAGAGACCCAGTACTTC
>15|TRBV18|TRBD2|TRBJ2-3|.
CASSPAGGRTDTQYF
TGTGCCAGCTCACCAGCGGGGGGGCGCACAGATACGCAGTATTTT
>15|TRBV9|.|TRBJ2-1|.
CASSVGGSGLNEQFF
TGTGCCAGCAGCGTAGGTGGTAGCGGCTTAAATGAGCAGTTCTTC